This TCR beta chain was documented in a study of regulatory T cells in long-lasting Graves disease. This clonotype was seen a handful of times. This CDR3 region has 15 residues. V was shortened by 1 base and J by 1 base, with 8 bases between the two germline ends. CDR1 and CDR2 from the germline V gene are GTSNPN and SVGIG (reference sequence). Time point in this sample: newly diagnosed GD, antithyroid drugs for less than 3 months. The TCR library was made from RNA that had been extracted from PBMCs in TRIzol. Combining iRepertoire HTBI primers with Arm-PCR of CDR3 regions, the authors built TCR beta libraries. TCRdb processed the multiplex PCR reads anew with MiXCR; each CDR3 protein has one entry. The table includes fewer than 550,000 distinct CDR3 sequences, approximately 16% detected once. These data were likewise used in another study, on T cells in Graves' hyperthyroidism and ophthalmopathy. Per that study: RT-PCR in the first round (using the HTBI primer set) targeted the TCR CDR3.

Material: peripheral blood mononuclear cells (PBMCs), obtained at new diagnosis, from a patient treated with antithyroid drugs. The chain couples TRBV30 to TRBJ1-6, with D uncertain. This clonotype originated in a woman in her forties or fifties with Graves disease. The CDR3 DNA sequence: TGTGCCTGGAGTGCCCTCCTTTCCTATAATTCACCCCTCCACTTT. The encoded protein is CAWSALLSYNSPLHF.